These 2 T cell receptor beta chains came from one sample sequenced in a study of vaccination effects on CD4 cells after COVID-19. The assay was immunoSEQ multiplex PCR, and TCRdb's table has in-frame clones only and misses some. The repertoire has around 40,000 clones, approximately 77% of them found once; the top ten carry less than 30%. No antigen is known for these receptors. ViraFEST assay sequencing came after antigen-specific CD4+ T cells were expanded with viral peptide pools. Once cultured for 9 to 11 days, the cells underwent separation to obtain CD4+ T cells. Documented for the person is a PCR-confirmed SARS-CoV-2 infection occurring between March and December 2020. Sequences were derived from CD4+ T cells from PBMCs cultured with a peptide pool, sampled before COVID-19 vaccination. The source of these receptors is a human donor who had a prior SARS-CoV-2 infection.

This clone was recorded many times. The chain recombines TRBV19 with TRBJ2-4; 11 positions match TRBD2. Germline V gene sequence: CDR1 LNHDA, CDR2 SQIVND (reference sequence). With V trimmed by 5 bases and J by 7 bases, 10 bases remained unmatched. The CDR3 has 16 amino acids. CDR3: CASSFLAGGPGNIQYF. The CDR3 nucleotides read TGTGCCAGTAGTTTCTTAGCGGGAGGGCCAGGGAACATTCAGTACTTC.

The chain couples TRBV7-2 to TRBJ2-2, with TRBD2 matching over 10 bases. CDR3 length: 19 residues. Per the germline V gene, CDR1 is SGHTA and CDR2 is FQGNSA. The V gene end was trimmed by 3 bases and the J gene end by 1 base; junction bases not matched to a gene: 11. The CDR3 sequence is CASSFQRGRLAGNTGELFF. For the CDR3, the DNA is TGTGCCAGCAGCTTCCAACGAGGTAGACTAGCGGGGAACACCGGGGAGCTGTTTTTT.